This TCR beta chain emerged from a study of cytomegalovirus exposure and HLA in healthy donors. Study summary: An analysis done earlier identified more than 90 million unique TCR beta sequences from about 179 million T cells. Points from the study as a whole: Only CMV serostatus was available as immune exposure information. Cytomegalovirus-associated TCR beta chains were listed, numbering 150 to 200.

The PCR contained 60 Vbeta and 13 Jbeta primers. The assay was immunoSEQ multiplex PCR, and TCRdb's table has in-frame clones only and misses some. The sample holds about 130,000 clones, over 75% seen once. About this clone itself: What it binds is unknown.

Deletions cut 6 bases from V and 0 bases from J, with 18 bases between. Germline loops: CDR1 LNHDA, CDR2 SQIVND (reference sequence). This CDR3 region has 17 residues. This TCR derives from a woman aged 40 to 50 in good health and CMV-seropositive. This sequence joins TRBV19 and TRBJ1-5; D unclear. The sample consisted of PBMCs. CDR3 residues: CASRLGPTSSSNQPQHF. As DNA, the CDR3 is TGTGCCAGTAGACTAGGGCCGACAAGTAGTAGCAATCAGCCCCAGCATTTT.